This T cell receptor beta chain is from a study of PD-L1 blockade in urothelial cancer. Whole-study findings and limits: More expansion of tumor-associated blood clones, seen at 3 weeks, marked durable-benefit patients.

Assay: immunoSEQ multiplex PCR; the TCRdb copy retains only in-frame clones and omits some. This table holds some 100,000 clones, 90% to 95% found once. Concerning this clone itself: Antigen unknown.

The study collected 1 to 8 samples per patient, pretreatment and on-treatment. This CDR3 is built from 13 residues. V lost 0 bases and J 11 bases, leaving 11 bases between the germline ends. Germline V lookup: CDR1 LNHDA, CDR2 SQIVND (reference sequence). This TCR was recovered from a woman at least 80 years old with urothelial cancer. The chain employs TRBV19 and TRBJ1-5; D possibly corresponds to TRBD1 (6 bases). This sample comprised PBMCs, obtained around atezolizumab (anti-PD-L1) treatment. The CDR3 DNA reads as TGTGCCAGTAGTATAGAGGGGGGGCCAGCCCAGCATTTT. As protein: CASSIEGGPAQHF.